The clone carrying this T cell receptor beta chain was seen many times. Its antigen is currently unknown. Roughly three months, about 14 weeks, into antiretroviral therapy, follow-up blood was collected. No cell fractionation was done, so the repertoire covers all unsorted peripheral blood T cells. This sample is drawn from a study of HIV-infected patients and healthy controls. Study-wide results and limits: HIV+ repertoires were severely depleted of MAIT alpha-chain CDR3s, unlike healthy controls.

Germline values: CDR1 LGHDT, CDR2 YNNKEL (reference sequence). Trimming took off 0 bases at V and 1 base at J, with 5 bases between the two ends. The CDR3 is 14 amino acids. cDNA was made from approximately 500 ng RNA using alpha and beta constant primers. Using multiplexing indices, alpha and beta chain libraries were generated apart by chain-specific third strand synthesis. The cDNA received a 5' RACE adapter containing a random hexamer plus an SP2 sequencing primer site. In TCRdb, the 5' RACE reads were re-called with MiXCR into one record per CDR3 protein. The sample records approximately 4,200 distinct CDR3 sequences, 5.5% being singletons.

The chain uses TRBV3-1 and TRBJ2-3; D remains ambiguous. The specimen was blood, collected during antiretroviral therapy. This clonotype originated in an adult with HIV infection. CDR3 protein: CASSQDTGTDTQYF. The DNA of the CDR3 is TGTGCCAGCAGCCAAGATACCGGCACAGATACGCAGTATTTT.